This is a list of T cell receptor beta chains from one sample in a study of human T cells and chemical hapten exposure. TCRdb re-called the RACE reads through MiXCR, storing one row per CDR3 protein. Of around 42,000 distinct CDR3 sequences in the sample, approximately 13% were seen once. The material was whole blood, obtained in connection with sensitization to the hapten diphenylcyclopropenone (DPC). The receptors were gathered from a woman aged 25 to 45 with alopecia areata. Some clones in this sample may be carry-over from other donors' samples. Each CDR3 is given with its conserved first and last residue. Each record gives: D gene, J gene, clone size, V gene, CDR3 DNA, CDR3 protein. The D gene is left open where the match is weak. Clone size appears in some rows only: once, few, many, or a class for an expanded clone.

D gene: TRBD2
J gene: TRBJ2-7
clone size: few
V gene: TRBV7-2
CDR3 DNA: TGTGCCAGCAGCCCTAGCGGCTACGAGCAGTACTTC
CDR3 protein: CASSPSGYEQYF

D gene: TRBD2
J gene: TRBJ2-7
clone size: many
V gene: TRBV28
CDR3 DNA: TGTGCCAGCAGTTTAAGATTAGCGGGCCTCCCCTACGAGCAGTACTTC
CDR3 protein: CASSLRLAGLPYEQYF

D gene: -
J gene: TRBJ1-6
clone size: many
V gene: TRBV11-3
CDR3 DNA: TGTGCCAGCAGCCAAATGGAGGAAGCACATTCACCCCTCCACTTT
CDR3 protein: CASSQMEEAHSPLHF

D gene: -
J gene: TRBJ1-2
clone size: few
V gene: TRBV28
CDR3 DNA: TGTGCCAGCAGCTCTCCATATGGCTACACCTTC
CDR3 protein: CASSSPYGYTF

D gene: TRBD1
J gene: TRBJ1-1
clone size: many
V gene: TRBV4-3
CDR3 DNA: TGCGCCAGCAGCCAAGTCGACAGGGACACTGAAGCTTTCTTT
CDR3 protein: CASSQVDRDTEAFF

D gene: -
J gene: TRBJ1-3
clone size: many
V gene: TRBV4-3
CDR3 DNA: TGCGCCAGCAGCCAAGATTGGGGGCCGTCTGGAAACACCATATATTTT
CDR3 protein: CASSQDWGPSGNTIYF

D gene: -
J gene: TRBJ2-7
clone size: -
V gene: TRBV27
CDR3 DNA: TGTGCCAGCAGTATAGGACCAGGGGCCTACGAGCAGTACTTC
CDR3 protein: CASSIGPGAYEQYF

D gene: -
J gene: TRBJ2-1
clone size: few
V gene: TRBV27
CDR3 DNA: TGTGCCAGCACCTCTATGAGGACTTCTACCTACAATGAGCAGTTCTTC
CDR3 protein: CASTSMRTSTYNEQFF

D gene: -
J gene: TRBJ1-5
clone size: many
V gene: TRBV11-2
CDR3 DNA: TGTGCCAGCAGCCCCAGTAGCAATCAGCCCCAGCATTTT
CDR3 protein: CASSPSSNQPQHF

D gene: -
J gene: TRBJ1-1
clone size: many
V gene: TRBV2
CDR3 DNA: TGTGCCAGCAGTGCGGCTTGGAACACTGAAGCTTTCTTT
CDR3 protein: CASSAAWNTEAFF

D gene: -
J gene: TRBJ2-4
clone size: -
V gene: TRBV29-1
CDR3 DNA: TGCAGCGTTGAAGCCCCGTACTTAGCCAAAAACATTCAGTACTTC
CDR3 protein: CSVEAPYLAKNIQYF

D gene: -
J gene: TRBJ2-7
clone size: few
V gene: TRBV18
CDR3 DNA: TGTGCCAGCTCAGCCATGGGTTTGGAGCAGTACTTC
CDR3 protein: CASSAMGLEQYF

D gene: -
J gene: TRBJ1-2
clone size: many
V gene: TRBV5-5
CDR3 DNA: TGTGCCAGCAGCCAAGACGGGGGCTATGGCTACACCTTC
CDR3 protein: CASSQDGGYGYTF

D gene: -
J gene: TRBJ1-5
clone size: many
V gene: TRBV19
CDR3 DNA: TGTGCCAGTAGTAGAGAACACCGGGGGGGCTATCAGCCCCAGCATTTT
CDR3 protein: CASSREHRGGYQPQHF

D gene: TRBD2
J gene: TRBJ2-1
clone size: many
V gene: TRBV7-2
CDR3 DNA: TGTGCCAGCAGCTTACTAGCGGTTACCACCTACAATGAGCAGTTCTTC
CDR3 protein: CASSLLAVTTYNEQFF

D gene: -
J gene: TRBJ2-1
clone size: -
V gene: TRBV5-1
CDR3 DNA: TGCGCCAGCAGCCTTGGGGGGCTCTCCTACAATGAGCAGTTCTTC
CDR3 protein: CASSLGGLSYNEQFF

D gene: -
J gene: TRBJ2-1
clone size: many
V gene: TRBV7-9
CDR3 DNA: TGTGCCAGCAGCCCTGGGGTTAGCCCGTTCTTC
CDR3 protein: CASSPGVSPFF

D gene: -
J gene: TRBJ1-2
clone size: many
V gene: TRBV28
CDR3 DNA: TGTGCCACCCAAGACTATGGCTACACCTTC
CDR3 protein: CATQDYGYTF

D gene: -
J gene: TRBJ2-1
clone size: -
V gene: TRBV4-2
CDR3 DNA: TGTGCCAGCAGGGGGGCTAGCTCCTACAATGAGCAGTTCTTC
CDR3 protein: CASRGASSYNEQFF

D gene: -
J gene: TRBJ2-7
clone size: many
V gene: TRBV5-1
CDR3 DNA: TGCGCCAGCAGCTTGGGAGCAATACAGGGAAACGAGCAGTACTTC
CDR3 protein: CASSLGAIQGNEQYF

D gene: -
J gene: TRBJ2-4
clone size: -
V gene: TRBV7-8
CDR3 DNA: TGTGCCAGCAGCCCCACCGGGACTCCGGAGAGGGACATTCAGTACTTC
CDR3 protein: CASSPTGTPERDIQYF

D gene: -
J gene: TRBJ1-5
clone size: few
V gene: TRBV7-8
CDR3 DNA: TGTGCCAGCAGCTTAAAAGGGCCGGGTGCCATCTATCAGCCCCAGCATTTT
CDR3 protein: CASSLKGPGAIYQPQHF

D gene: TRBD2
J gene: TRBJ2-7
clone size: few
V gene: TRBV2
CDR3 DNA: TGTGCCAGCAGTAGAGACGGGACTAGCACTCACGAGCAGTACTTC
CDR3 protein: CASSRDGTSTHEQYF